The 8 T cell receptor beta chains below all came from one sample that was sequenced in a study of identical twins. TCRdb reprocessed the 5' RACE reads via MiXCR and lists one record per CDR3 protein. The repertoire holds 420,000 or so distinct CDR3 sequences, with approximately 17% as singletons. Sample: naive T cells sorted from blood. Receptors were obtained from a man in his fifties in good health.

The chain couples TRBV4-1 to TRBJ2-5; TRBD1 matches at 7 bases. Unmatched junction bases numbered 12, after V lost 0 bases and J lost 5 bases. CDR3 length: 17 residues. CDR1 is MGHRA and CDR2 is YSYEKL in the germline V gene. The CDR3 bases are TGCGCCAGCAGCCAAGATAGTAACAGGGGCAACGGGGAGACCCAGTACTTC. It codes for CASSQDSNRGNGETQYF.

The V call is TRBV7-9, the J call TRBJ2-2, with D unclear. The germline CDR1 and CDR2 sequences are SEHNR and FQNEAQ (reference sequence). This CDR3 is built from 14 residues. Trimming took off 3 bases at V and 4 bases at J, with 9 bases between the two ends. This CDR3 is CASSFGYGTGELFF. DNA of the CDR3: TGTGCCAGCAGCTTTGGGTATGGCACCGGGGAGCTGTTTTTT.

This clonotype was picked up many times. V gene TRBV20-1 combines with J gene TRBJ1-6; 9 bases line up with TRBD1. V shed 5 bases, J shed 8 bases, and the junction held 7 bases outside the gene matches. The CDR3 runs 14 residues. CDR1 is DFQATT and CDR2 is SNEGSKA in the germline V gene (reference sequence). CDR3 nucleotides: TGCAGTGCTCCTCGGACAGGGGAATATTCACCCCTCCACTTT. This gives the protein CSAPRTGEYSPLHF.

This clonotype was detected only a few times. The rearrangement uses TRBV12-3 or TRBV12-4 and TRBJ2-1; TRBD2 might be the D (7 bases). V was cut by 5 bases and J by 8 bases, with 22 bases left in between. This CDR3 contains 16 residues. The CDR3 DNA sequence: TGTGCCAGCAGTAGGAGGGGGGGTTCTAACGGGGATGAGCAGTTCTTC. As protein: CASSRRGGSNGDEQFF.

The V call is TRBV4-3, the J call TRBJ2-7; D is perhaps TRBD2 (5 bases). V was pared by 1 base and J by 5 bases, with 15 bases between. CDR1 is LGHNA and CDR2 is YSLEER in the germline V gene. CDR3 length: 15 residues. For the CDR3, the DNA is TGCGCCAGCAGCCAAGGGGCGGGTGAATGGGACGAGCAGTACTTC. Its protein product is CASSQGAGEWDEQYF.

The V gene is TRBV29-1, the J gene TRBJ2-2; D call uncertain. The ends were cut back, 7 bases at V and 1 base at J, with 13 bases in the middle. The CDR3 has 14 residues. Germline V CDR1 and CDR2: SQVTM, ANQGSEA. CDR3 sequence (DNA): TGCAGCGGAGGTGACATTAAGAACACCGGGGAGCTGTTTTTT. It codes for CSGGDIKNTGELFF.

This clonotype came up a few times. The genes are TRBV7-9 and TRBJ2-2; D may be TRBD1 (5 bases). Germline V gene lookup returns CDR1 SEHNR and CDR2 FQNEAQ (reference sequence). V gave up 2 bases and J gave up 9 bases, with 19 bases separating them. The CDR3 extends over 16 amino acids. The CDR3 DNA sequence: TGTGCCAGCAGCTTAAGAGTTATGGACACACGGAGGGAGCTGTTTTTT. Its protein product is CASSLRVMDTRRELFF.

CDR3 DNA sequence: TGTGCCAGCAGTTACACGGGGGTGGGTAGCTCTGGGGCCAACGTCCTGACTTTC. This translates into CASSYTGVGSSGANVLTF. The V call is TRBV6-5, the J call TRBJ2-6; TRBD2 might be the D (6 bases). The germline CDR1 and CDR2 sequences are MNHEY and SVGAGI. The CDR3 is made up of 18 amino acids. V lost 2 bases and J 0 bases, leaving 14 bases between the germline ends.